What follows are 3 T cell receptor beta chains derived from one specimen sequenced in a study of T cell responses to AZD1222 COVID-19 vaccine. The data were produced by immunoSEQ multiplex PCR, yet TCRdb's version contains in-frame clones alone and is incomplete. The repertoire includes about 150,000 clones, more than 90% of them detected once, and about 1.6% sits in the top ten. The material was peripheral blood, obtained 28 days after the second AZD1222 dose. These receptors all stem from an adult who received the AZD1222 COVID-19 vaccine.

This clone has a single count. The chain uses TRBV11-2 and TRBJ2-1; TRBD2 matches at 7 bases. CDR3 length: 14 residues. CDR1 is SGHAT and CDR2 is FQNNGV in the germline V gene. Unmatched junction bases numbered 3, after V lost 1 base and J lost 6 bases. The CDR3 region is CASSLAGGTNEQFF. The CDR3 DNA is TGTGCCAGCAGCTTAGCCGGGGGGACCAATGAGCAGTTCTTC.

The chain has TRBV28 and TRBJ1-5; no definite D call. CDR1 is MDHEN and CDR2 is SYDVKM in the germline V gene. V lost 7 bases to trimming and J lost 5 bases, with 21 bases between them. The CDR3 spans 16 residues. The CDR3 DNA is TGTGCCAGCAACTCTTTGACGGGTAATTTCGATCAGCCCCAGCATTTT. This translates into CASNSLTGNFDQPQHF.

A single count supports this clone. The rearrangement joins TRBV19 to TRBJ1-5, with a tentative D call TRBD1 (6 bases). V shed 2 bases and J shed 7 bases, with 18 bases lying between them. CDR1 LNHDA and CDR2 SQIVND come from the germline V gene (reference sequence). The CDR3 spans 16 residues. In DNA, the CDR3 is TGTGCCAGTAGTATATCTCAGGGGCGGTCAGGACAGCCCCAGCATTTT. Encoded protein: CASSISQGRSGQPQHF.